The clone carrying this T cell receptor beta chain showed up many times. Its antigen is undetermined. The data derive from a study of cytomegalovirus exposure and HLA in healthy donors. The germline V gene has CDR1 SGHAT and CDR2 FQNNGV. The ends were cut back, 5 bases at V and 2 bases at J, with 10 bases in the middle. There are 14 residues in the CDR3. Study outcomes and limitations: Testing in vitro showed a few CMV-associated chains specific for CMV antigens. According to a later analysis, TCR clusters from the first cohort tended to co-occur in the 90 to 150 validation repertoires. Accounts indicate the classifier identified cytomegalovirus status with strong specificity and sensitivity. A list of about 160 TCR beta chains associated with cytomegalovirus was given.

The assay was immunoSEQ multiplex PCR, and TCRdb's table has in-frame clones only and misses some. The table lists 110,000 or so clones, roughly 84% of them singletons. The chain employs TRBV11-2 and TRBJ1-3, with no clear D. The origin of this receptor is a woman in her 30s in good health and CMV-seronegative. Specimen: PBMCs. The CDR3 DNA sequence: TGTGCCAGCAGCGGCCTCGAAACTGGAAACACCATATATTTT. It specifies CASSGLETGNTIYF. Based on the CDR3 plus reference TRBV11-2 and TRBJ1-3, the full variable domain is EAGVAQSPRYKIIEKRQSVAFWCNPISGHATLYWYQQILGQGPKLLIQFQNNGVVDDSQLPKDRFSAERLKGVDSTLKIQPAKLEDSAVYLCASSGLETGNTIYFGEGSWLTVV.